These T cell receptor beta chains were read from a single sample in a study of blood T cell repertoires in COVID-19. Only in-frame clones appear in the TCRdb table, and some are missing; sequencing was by immunoSEQ multiplex PCR. The sample comprises 140,000 to 150,000 clones, 78% of which are singletons, and 5% to 6.5% rests with the top ten. Source material: PBMCs or T cells enriched from blood (not recorded which). These receptors came from a woman between 45 and 60 years old who had recovered from COVID-19. CDR3s include the opening cysteine and the closing phenylalanine or tryptophan. The order of the fields is D gene, V gene, clone size, J gene, CDR3 protein, CDR3 DNA. D genes are given only for firm matches. Clone sizes are given selectively: once, few, many, or a class where the clone is expanded.

d_call: TRBD1; v_call: TRBV6-6; clone_size: once; j_call: TRBJ1-5; cdr3_aa: CASSFTGDGQPQHF; cdr3_nt: TGTGCCAGCAGCTTTACAGGGGATGGTCAGCCCCAGCATTTT
d_call: TRBD1; v_call: TRBV18; clone_size: few; j_call: TRBJ2-3; cdr3_aa: CASSSSGQITDTQYF; cdr3_nt: TGTGCCAGCTCTTCGTCGGGACAGATCACAGATACGCAGTATTTT
d_call: -; v_call: TRBV5-8; clone_size: -; j_call: TRBJ1-6; cdr3_aa: CASSLAKRSSYNSPLHF; cdr3_nt: TGTGCCAGCAGCTTGGCCAAGCGGAGCTCCTATAATTCACCCCTCCACTTT
d_call: TRBD1; v_call: TRBV18; clone_size: -; j_call: TRBJ2-7; cdr3_aa: CASSRGQGIVEQYF; cdr3_nt: TGTGCCAGCTCCCGTGGACAGGGTATAGTCGAGCAGTACTTC
d_call: -; v_call: TRBV11-3; clone_size: -; j_call: TRBJ2-1; cdr3_aa: CASSSDNYNEQFF; cdr3_nt: TGTGCCAGCAGCTCCGACAATTACAATGAGCAGTTCTTC
d_call: TRBD2; v_call: TRBV9; clone_size: few; j_call: TRBJ2-5; cdr3_aa: CASSVANSGRTQYF; cdr3_nt: TGTGCCAGCAGCGTAGCGAATAGCGGGAGGACCCAGTACTTC
d_call: -; v_call: TRBV28; clone_size: few; j_call: TRBJ1-2; cdr3_aa: CASSQRTSSAGYGYTF; cdr3_nt: TGTGCCAGCAGCCAACGAACCTCATCGGCGGGCTATGGCTACACCTTC
d_call: TRBD1; v_call: TRBV29-1; clone_size: few; j_call: TRBJ1-2; cdr3_aa: CSVTTGSDYTF; cdr3_nt: TGCAGCGTTACGACAGGGTCTGACTACACCTTC
d_call: -; v_call: TRBV10-3; clone_size: -; j_call: TRBJ1-3; cdr3_aa: CAISGSTGNTIYF; cdr3_nt: TGTGCCATCAGTGGGTCTACTGGAAACACCATATATTTT
d_call: -; v_call: TRBV3-1/TRBV3-2; clone_size: -; j_call: TRBJ1-2; cdr3_aa: CASSQPSAPRYGYTF; cdr3_nt: TGTGCCAGCAGCCAACCGTCGGCCCCCAGGTATGGCTACACCTTC
d_call: -; v_call: TRBV27; clone_size: -; j_call: TRBJ1-4; cdr3_aa: CASTNSGDTLGKLFF; cdr3_nt: TGTGCCAGCACCAATTCCGGGGACACCTTAGGGAAACTGTTTTTT
d_call: -; v_call: TRBV5-4; clone_size: -; j_call: TRBJ2-2; cdr3_aa: CASSLFSGANTGELFF; cdr3_nt: TGTGCCAGCAGCTTGTTTTCAGGGGCGAACACCGGGGAGCTGTTTTTT
d_call: TRBD1; v_call: TRBV7-8; clone_size: -; j_call: TRBJ2-7; cdr3_aa: CASSLGQSTYEQYF; cdr3_nt: TGTGCCAGCAGCTTGGGACAGTCGACCTACGAGCAGTACTTC
d_call: -; v_call: TRBV5-1; clone_size: -; j_call: TRBJ2-5; cdr3_aa: CASSLSGAETQYF; cdr3_nt: TGCGCCAGCAGCCTTAGCGGTGCCGAGACCCAGTACTTC
d_call: TRBD2; v_call: TRBV6-5; clone_size: -; j_call: TRBJ2-5; cdr3_aa: CASSYRGGAGETQYF; cdr3_nt: TGTGCCAGCAGTTACCGCGGGGGGGCCGGAGAGACCCAGTACTTC
d_call: TRBD1; v_call: TRBV24-1; clone_size: once; j_call: TRBJ1-2; cdr3_aa: CATSDLQGGGQVF; cdr3_nt: TGTGCCACCAGTGATTTGCAAGGTGGGGGACAGGTTTTC
d_call: -; v_call: TRBV4-1; clone_size: -; j_call: TRBJ1-4; cdr3_aa: CASSQEPQMANEKLFF; cdr3_nt: TGCGCCAGCAGCCAAGAACCCCAGATGGCTAATGAAAAACTGTTTTTT
d_call: -; v_call: TRBV15; clone_size: -; j_call: TRBJ2-4; cdr3_aa: CATSRDQGGKNIQYF; cdr3_nt: TGTGCCACCAGCAGAGATCAAGGGGGCAAAAACATTCAGTACTTC
d_call: TRBD1; v_call: TRBV6-5; clone_size: -; j_call: TRBJ2-7; cdr3_aa: CASSPLGQASYEQYF; cdr3_nt: TGTGCCAGCAGTCCTCTTGGACAGGCTTCCTACGAGCAGTACTTC
d_call: -; v_call: TRBV9; clone_size: -; j_call: TRBJ1-1; cdr3_aa: CASSPGGRNTEAFF; cdr3_nt: TGTGCCAGCAGCCCAGGAGGTAGGAACACTGAAGCTTTCTTT